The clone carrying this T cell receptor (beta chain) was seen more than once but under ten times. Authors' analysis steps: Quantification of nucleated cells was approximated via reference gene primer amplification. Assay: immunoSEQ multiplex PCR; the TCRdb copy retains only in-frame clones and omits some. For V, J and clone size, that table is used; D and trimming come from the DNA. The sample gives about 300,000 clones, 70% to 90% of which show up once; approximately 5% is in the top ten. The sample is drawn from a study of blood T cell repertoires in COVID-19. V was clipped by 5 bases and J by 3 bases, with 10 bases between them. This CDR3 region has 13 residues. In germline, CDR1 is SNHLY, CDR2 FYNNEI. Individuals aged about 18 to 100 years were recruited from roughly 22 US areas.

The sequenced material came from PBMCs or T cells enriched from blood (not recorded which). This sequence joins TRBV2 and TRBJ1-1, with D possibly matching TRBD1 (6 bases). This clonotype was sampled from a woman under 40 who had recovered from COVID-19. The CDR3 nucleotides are TGTGCCAGCAGTAGGGACACCTACACTGAAGCTTTCTTT. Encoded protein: CASSRDTYTEAFF.